The present T cell receptor (beta chain) was sequenced within a study of immune evolution from preneoplasia to lung adenocarcinoma. This clone has only a few counts. Antigen unknown. The protocol was immunoSEQ multiplex PCR, while the TCRdb copy is restricted to in-frame clones and leaves out a portion. The sample carries under 8,000 clones, roughly 80% recorded once. Study results and limitations: Later-stage lesions seemingly showed higher T cell density and diversity than normal lung. Top clone share appeared to fall from AAH through AIS, MIA, adenocarcinoma.

The CDR3 spans 14 residues. Germline V CDR1 and CDR2: MDHEN, SYDVKM. The J segment lost 4 bases and the V segment lost 5 bases, leaving 4 bases of the junction unmatched. The chain combines TRBV28 with TRBJ1-2; 10 bases agree with TRBD1. This sequence was found in a person aged 70 to 85 with lung adenocarcinoma. Sequencing was done on a sample of FFPE minimally invasive lung adenocarcinoma tissue. The CDR3: CASSSGDRGYGYTF. Written as DNA, the CDR3 is TGTGCCAGCAGTAGCGGGGACAGGGGCTATGGCTACACCTTC.